This T cell receptor (beta chain) was sequenced during a study of cytomegalovirus exposure and HLA in healthy donors. V shed 1 base and J 2 bases; nucleotides not matched to a gene: 3. The CDR3 is 16 residues long. The V gene's germline CDR1 is SGDLS and CDR2 YYNGEE. With 60 Vbeta and 13 Jbeta primers, the PCR was carried out. Here immunoSEQ multiplex PCR was the method, and the copy in TCRdb shows in-frame clones only, minus some. This sample yields about 190,000 clones, of which 77% are seen a single time; 2.1% belongs to the top ten. The TCR comes from a woman aged 30 to 39 in good health and CMV-seropositive. What was sequenced was PBMCs. The chain is built from TRBV9 and TRBJ2-3, with 11 positions matching TRBD2. The CDR3 DNA follows: TGTGCCAGCAGCGTAACTAGCGGGAGTACCACAGATACGCAGTATTTT. This gives the protein CASSVTSGSTTDTQYF.